The source of this T cell receptor (beta chain) is a study of post-analysis software for immune sequencing data. Study-wide findings and caveats: Relative to controls, patients had several TRBV segments at higher frequency, with TRBV5-6, TRBV5-1 and TRBV20-1 among these. Diversity measured as normalized Chao1 was significantly lower in multiple sclerosis patients than in controls. F-measure co-clustering was strong for batch-matched samples.

Unique molecular identifiers tagged the TCR beta cDNA libraries. Roughly 490,000 cDNA molecules came from around 0.96 to 9.9 million T cells. A single record per CDR3 protein comes from TCRdb applying MiXCR to the PCR reads. Found here are hundreds of thousands of distinct CDR3 sequences, under 55% of them singletons; the top ten hold 12%. The germline V gene has CDR1 DFQATT and CDR2 SNEGSKA (reference sequence). This CDR3 region has 13 residues. Regarding this clonotype: The antigen is undetermined.

Sequenced input: blood. This chain connects TRBV20-1 to TRBJ2-7; 8 nucleotides match TRBD2. The TCR sequence derives from a girl aged 5-17 years with multiple sclerosis. The CDR3 sequence is CSLAPAGVYEQYF. CDR3 sequence (DNA): TGCAGCTTAGCCCCAGCGGGAGTCTACGAGCAGTACTTC.